One sample yielded the 30 T cell receptor beta chains listed below, sequenced in a study of identical twins. One entry per CDR3 protein results from TCRdb running MiXCR on the 5' RACE reads. Of roughly 570,000 distinct CDR3 sequences listed, approximately 9.6% are singletons. This same sample was also part of a study on yellow fever vaccine responses in identical twins.

The sample taken for sequencing was PBMCs. The receptors stem from a woman under 30 in good health.

V usage is TRBV20-1 and J usage is TRBJ2-3, with 11 nucleotides matching TRBD1. V lost 0 bases and J lost 6; bases outside the gene matches: 11. CDR1 DFQATT and CDR2 SNEGSKA come from the germline V gene (reference sequence). The CDR3 consists of 17 residues. CDR3 nucleotide sequence: TGCAGTGCTAGAGATCCTTGGACAGGGGGCGCTTCCGATACGCAGTATTTT. Amino acid sequence: CSARDPWTGGASDTQYF.

This clonotype was detected ten times or more. The chain is built from TRBV7-2 and TRBJ1-1; weak D call: TRBD1 (6 bases). Trimming removed 6 bases from V and 4 bases from J, with 18 bases in between. The CDR3 has 15 residues. Germline V lookup: CDR1 SGHTA, CDR2 FQGNSA. The CDR3 nucleotides read TGTGCCAGCAGAACAAAGGGGGGTAGGATCACTGAAGCTTTCTTT. This sequence encodes CASRTKGGRITEAFF.

This clonotype was detected a few times. V gene TRBV11-2 combines with J gene TRBJ2-7; TRBD2 agrees at 14 bases. From germline, CDR1 is SGHAT and CDR2 FQNNGV. There are 18 residues in the CDR3. Trimming took 4 bases from V and 2 from J; bases not matched to a gene: 10. CDR3 sequence reads: CASSSGTSGGWRAYEQYF. The CDR3 DNA sequence: TGTGCCAGCAGCTCCGGGACTAGCGGGGGATGGAGGGCCTACGAGCAGTACTTC.

The chain joins TRBV6-1 to TRBJ2-2; TRBD1 matches at 9 bases. CDR1 is MNHNS and CDR2 is SASEGT in the germline V gene. The CDR3 loop spans 17 amino acids. V was clipped by 6 bases and J by 6 bases; unmatched bases: 14. The DNA for the CDR3 is TGTGCCAGCAGAGAACCCCGGGGACAGGGTGGTGCCGGGGAGCTGTTTTTT. Translation: CASREPRGQGGAGELFF.

This clonotype was detected only a few times. This chain connects TRBV28 to TRBJ2-1; 10 bases line up with TRBD1. The CDR3 is 17 residues long. Germline CDR1 and CDR2: MDHEN and SYDVKM. Unmatched junction bases numbered 15, after V lost 5 bases and J lost 8 bases. The CDR3 DNA sequence: TGTGCCAGCAGTCCCGTGTCCGGGACAGGGGCCCGGGATGAGCAGTTCTTC. Protein sequence: CASSPVSGTGARDEQFF.

The genes are TRBV6-1 and TRBJ1-4, with 7 bases fitting TRBD1. The CDR3 length is 13 residues. Trimming removed 11 bases from V and 4 bases from J; junction bases left unmatched: 7. The germline CDR1 and CDR2 sequences are MNHNS and SASEGT. CDR3 region: CASQGVNNEKLFF. CDR3 sequence (DNA): TGTGCCTCCCAGGGGGTGAATAATGAAAAACTGTTTTTT.

This clonotype has just a few counts. The J gene is TRBJ2-7, the V gene TRBV6-2 or TRBV6-3; 8 nucleotides agree with TRBD2. Germline V gene data show CDR1 as MNHEY and CDR2 as SVGEGT. The CDR3 is 15 amino acids. V was pared by 6 bases and J by 3 bases, with 10 bases of the junction left unmatched. CDR3: CASRQLAGIFYEQYF. The CDR3 DNA reads TGTGCCAGCAGACAGCTAGCGGGCATCTTCTACGAGCAGTACTTC.

There are many counts of this clonotype. The chain uses TRBV6-4 and TRBJ2-1, with 9 bases lining up with TRBD2. CDR1 MRHNA and CDR2 SNTAGT come from the germline V gene. V lost 4 bases to trimming and J lost 5 bases; unmatched junction nucleotides: 3. The CDR3 length is 14 residues. The CDR3 loop is CASSVAGGNNEQFF. CDR3 DNA sequence: TGTGCCAGCAGTGTGGCGGGAGGGAACAATGAGCAGTTCTTC.

This clonotype was detected ten times or more. The chain couples TRBV12-3 or TRBV12-4 to TRBJ2-3; D gene uncertain. Trimming took off 4 bases at V and 4 bases at J, with 15 bases between the two ends. This CDR3 has 15 residues. The CDR3 reads CASSYARSSADTQYF. CDR3 nucleotide sequence: TGTGCCAGCAGTTACGCCCGTTCTTCGGCAGATACGCAGTATTTT.

This clonotype was seen more than once but under ten times. The chain combines TRBV7-6 with TRBJ2-1, with 12 bases matching TRBD1. This CDR3 is built from 15 residues. J gave up 6 bases and V 7 bases, and 7 bases lay outside the gene matches. The germline CDR1 and CDR2 sequences are SGHVS and FNYEAQ. CDR3 residues: CASTGRDRGLNEQFF. Here the CDR3 DNA reads TGTGCCAGCACGGGTCGGGACAGGGGGCTCAATGAGCAGTTCTTC.

This clonotype was counted only a few times. One end of the junction varies from germline; a read error may be responsible. The chain joins TRBV28 to TRBJ2-4; D possibly corresponds to TRBD2 (7 bases). CDR1 MDHEN and CDR2 SYDVKM come from the germline V gene. This CDR3 region has 16 residues. CDR3 amino acids: CASSPRPAGAKNTQYF. Here the CDR3 DNA reads TGTGCCAGCAGTCCAAGACCCGCGGGGGCCAAAAACACTCAGTACTTC.

This clonotype was recorded many times. The CDR3 here is CASRGLAGGPQYF. DNA of the CDR3: TGTGCCAGCAGAGGGCTAGCGGGGGGGCCCCAGTACTTC. The chain couples TRBV12-3 or TRBV12-4 to TRBJ2-5, with 12 bases lining up with TRBD2. The J segment lost 9 bases and the V segment lost 6 bases, leaving 5 bases of the junction unmatched. The CDR3 covers 13 residues.

This clonotype was seen at least ten times. This chain joins TRBV5-1 and TRBJ2-1, with 7 bases fitting TRBD2. Germline lookup yields CDR1 SGHRS and CDR2 YFSETQ. Trimming removed 2 bases from V and 7 bases from J; junction bases left unmatched: 9. The CDR3 is 15 amino acids. CDR3 residues: CASSFGGRAVNEQFF. The CDR3 bases are TGCGCCAGCAGCTTTGGCGGGAGAGCGGTAAATGAGCAGTTCTTC.

The table lists this clonotype with a few counts. The gene calls are TRBV6-2 or TRBV6-3 and TRBJ1-5; D might be TRBD1 (6 bases). Trimming removed 2 bases at V and 10 bases at J, with 12 bases between. Germline V gene sequence: CDR1 MNHEY, CDR2 SVGEGT. The CDR3 covers 13 residues. CDR3 bases: TGTGCCAGCAGTTACCACAGGGACAATCCCCAGCATTTT. Its translation: CASSYHRDNPQHF.

The chain combines TRBV20-1 with TRBJ2-3; no clear D gene. This CDR3 spans 12 amino acids. V lost 1 base, J lost 4 bases, and 6 bases lay in between. Germline V gene data show CDR1 as DFQATT and CDR2 as SNEGSKA (reference sequence). The CDR3 bases are TGCAGTGCTAGAGCTAACGCAGATACGCAGTATTTT. It is translated as CSARANADTQYF.

This chain connects TRBV21-1 to TRBJ2-1; the table names TRBD2, a call not compared with the DNA. TRBV21-1 is a pseudogene segment. The CDR3 extends over 14 amino acids. The CDR3 DNA follows: TGTGCCAGCAGCAAAACCTGCTTACTAGATCCATTCTTCTTC. Protein product: CASSKTCLLDPFFF.

This clonotype appeared many times. The V gene is TRBV7-8, the J gene TRBJ1-1; D is ambiguous. V was cut by 6 bases and J by 7 bases, with 18 bases left in between. Germline V lookup: CDR1 SGHVS, CDR2 FQNEAQ. The CDR3 totals 14 residues. As DNA, the CDR3 is TGTGCCAGCAGGCCCGGGGAGGGCTCGGGTGAAGCTTTCTTT. Translation: CASRPGEGSGEAFF.

This chain links TRBV5-1 with TRBJ2-6; D might be TRBD1 (5 bases). The CDR3 covers 14 residues. Germline assignment: CDR1 SGHRS and CDR2 YFSETQ. V was pared by 5 bases and J by 0 bases, with 6 bases between. CDR3 DNA sequence: TGCGCCAGCAGAGACAGCTCTGGGGCCAACGTCCTGACTTTC. Translation: CASRDSSGANVLTF.

V is TRBV7-9 and J is TRBJ2-5; no reliable D call. The CDR3 has 12 residues. Germline values: CDR1 SEHNR, CDR2 FQNEAQ (reference sequence). Here the CDR3 reads CASQLFQETQYF. The DNA of the CDR3 is TGTGCGTCCCAGCTATTTCAAGAGACCCAGTACTTC.

The chain uses TRBV19 and TRBJ1-5; D uncertain. Germline loops: CDR1 LNHDA, CDR2 SQIVND (reference sequence). V lost 0 bases and J lost 2, with 8 bases in between. CDR3 length: 15 amino acids. The chain's CDR3 is CASSIETTGNQPQHF. CDR3 DNA: TGTGCCAGTAGTATAGAAACAACAGGCAATCAGCCCCAGCATTTT.

This clonotype was seen at least ten times. CDR3 bases: TGTGCCAGCAGCCGAAAGGGCTCTGGAAACACCATATATTTT. Protein: CASSRKGSGNTIYF. The V gene is TRBV3-1, the J gene TRBJ1-3; D remains ambiguous. Per germline, CDR1 LGHDT and CDR2 YNNKEL (reference sequence). V was cut by 4 bases and J by 0 bases, with 7 bases left in between. This CDR3 contains 14 residues. Filled out from reference TRBV3-1 and TRBJ1-3, the complete variable domain reads DTAVSQTPKYLVTQMGNDKSIKCEQNLGHDTMYWYKQDSKKFLKIMFSYNNKELIINETVPNRFSPKSPDKAHLNLHINSLELGDSAVYFCASSRKGSGNTIYFGEGSWLTVV.

The chain is built from TRBV15 and TRBJ2-7; D gene ambiguous. The CDR3 covers 12 residues. Between the trimmed V and J ends, which lost 4 bases and 6 bases, there was a span of 10 bases. Germline CDR1 LNHNV, CDR2 YYDKDF (reference sequence). The CDR3 reads CATSIPGFEQYF. Here the CDR3 DNA reads TGTGCCACCAGCATCCCAGGCTTCGAGCAGTACTTC.

The table lists this clonotype with a few counts. The chain combines TRBV5-4 with TRBJ2-7; D gene ambiguous. Trimming left V 7 bases short and J 4 bases short, with 15 bases between. The CDR3 runs to 13 residues. Germline V gene lookup returns CDR1 SGHNT and CDR2 YYREEE (reference sequence). The CDR3 loop reads CASRPGPGYEQYF. In nucleotides, the CDR3 is TGTGCCAGCCGACCGGGCCCCGGTTACGAGCAGTACTTC.

Ten or more counts support this clonotype. The chain uses TRBV5-1 and TRBJ2-1; D is undetermined. Trimming stripped 0 bases from V and 7 bases from J, with 5 bases between. Germline lookup yields CDR1 SGHRS and CDR2 YFSETQ. CDR3 size: 12 residues. CDR3 sequence: CASSLEVNEQFF. The CDR3 DNA reads TGCGCCAGCAGCTTGGAAGTGAATGAGCAGTTCTTC.

This clonotype turned up a few times. The genes are TRBV29-1 and TRBJ2-2; no clear D. Looked up from germline, CDR1 is SQVTM and CDR2 is ANQGSEA. The CDR3 spans 13 residues. The ends were cut back, 2 bases at V and 2 bases at J, with 6 bases in the middle. The CDR3 DNA reads as TGCAGCGTTGAAAAGCATAACACCGGGGAGCTGTTTTTT. It codes for CSVEKHNTGELFF.

This chain links TRBV2 with TRBJ1-5, with no clear D. Trimming took 2 bases from V and 10 from J, leaving 6 bases between them. The CDR3 totals 11 residues. Germline assignment: CDR1 SNHLY and CDR2 FYNNEI. The CDR3 DNA reads TGTGCCAGCAGTGAACTCGGACCCCAGCATTTT. As protein: CASSELGPQHF.

This clonotype was found a few times. The J gene is TRBJ1-1, the V gene TRBV14, with 8 positions matching TRBD1. The CDR3 has 15 amino acids. Per germline, CDR1 SGHDN and CDR2 FVKESK. J gave up 0 bases and V 4 bases, and 4 bases lay outside the gene matches. CDR3 bases: TGTGCCAGCAGCCGCCGGACAGGGTTGAACACTGAAGCTTTCTTT. It specifies CASSRRTGLNTEAFF.

Only a few counts were recorded for this clonotype. V gene TRBV29-1 combines with J gene TRBJ2-7, with TRBD2 as a possible D gene (5 bases). The CDR3 contains 11 residues. The V gene lost 6 bases and the J gene lost 0 bases, with 6 bases spanning the gap. Germline V gene sequence: CDR1 SQVTM, CDR2 ANQGSEA. Here the CDR3 DNA reads TGCAGCGTGGAGGACTCCTACGAGCAGTACTTC. Translated, it gives CSVEDSYEQYF.

The CDR3 region has the DNA TGTGCCAGCAGTCCTCCCCCTGGGGTGCAGTACTTC. Its protein product is CASSPPPGVQYF. The V call is TRBV28, the J call TRBJ2-7; D gene unclear. V was trimmed by 5 bases and J by 9 bases, leaving 14 bases between them. CDR3 length: 12 residues. Germline lookup yields CDR1 MDHEN and CDR2 SYDVKM.

The chain employs TRBV30 and TRBJ2-1; TRBD2 agrees at 8 bases. The CDR3 contains 15 residues. V lost 1 base and J lost 7; bases outside the gene matches: 9. Germline V CDR1 and CDR2: GTSNPN, SVGIG (reference sequence). CDR3 sequence: CAWSAFSGVGNEQFF. The CDR3 DNA reads as TGTGCCTGGAGTGCCTTTAGCGGGGTGGGAAATGAGCAGTTCTTC. The complete variable domain, with remaining parts taken from reference TRBV30 and TRBJ2-1, reads SQTIHQWPATLVQPVGSPLSLECTVEGTSNPNLYWYRQAAGRGLQLLFYSVGIGQISSEVPQNLSASRPQDRQFILSSKKLLLSDSGFYLCAWSAFSGVGNEQFFGPGTRLTVL.